A selection of T cell receptor beta chains follows, all from one sample in a study of T cell responses to AZD1222 COVID-19 vaccine. The protocol was immunoSEQ multiplex PCR, while the TCRdb copy is restricted to in-frame clones and leaves out a portion. The table lists 80,000 to 100,000 clones, 86% of them singletons. Sample: peripheral blood, taken 28 days after the second AZD1222 dose. Receptor source: an adult who received the AZD1222 COVID-19 vaccine. Both conserved end residues are part of each CDR3. A D gene is named only where the DNA matches it firmly. Clone size appears in some rows only: once, few, many, or a class for an expanded clone.

D	size	V	J	DNA	CDR3
TRBD2	.	TRBV4-3	TRBJ2-1	TGCGCCAGCAGCCAAGATTCCCCTAGCGGAACCTACAATGAGCAGTTCTTC	CASSQDSPSGTYNEQFF
TRBD1	.	TRBV5-4	TRBJ1-4	TGTGCCAGCAGCGGACAGGGGTGGGGGGATGAAAAACTGTTTTTT	CASSGQGWGDEKLFF
.	.	TRBV5-3	TRBJ1-1	TGTGCCAGAATGGTCAGGCGGAACACTGAAGCTTTCTTT	CARMVRRNTEAFF
.	few	TRBV27	TRBJ1-1	TGTGCCAGCAGTCCCTATGACAGGAACACTGAAGCTTTCTTT	CASSPYDRNTEAFF
.	.	TRBV19	TRBJ1-4	TGTGCCAGCAAGAACAGGGAGGACAATGAAAAACTGTTTTTT	CASKNREDNEKLFF
.	.	TRBV12-3/TRBV12-4	TRBJ2-7	TGTGCCAGCAGTCGCCCATGGGGGAGCGAGCAGTACTTC	CASSRPWGSEQYF
.	.	TRBV18	TRBJ1-1	TGTGCCAGCTCATTCGACAGAAACATGAACACTGAAGCTTTCTTT	CASSFDRNMNTEAFF
.	.	TRBV21-1	TRBJ2-7	TGTGCCAGCACATCTTACGAGCAGTACTTC	CASTSYEQYF
.	few	TRBV19	TRBJ2-1	TGTGCCAGTAGTAAGCTAGCCCATGAGCAGTTCTTC	CASSKLAHEQFF
TRBD1	.	TRBV27	TRBJ1-5	TGTGCCAGCACTCCAGACAGGGGGAGTCAGCCCCAGCATTTT	CASTPDRGSQPQHF
.	.	TRBV11-2	TRBJ2-5	TGTGCCAGCAGCTCTATTATAGGCCCAGGGGAGACCCAGTACTTC	CASSSIIGPGETQYF
.	.	TRBV7-8	TRBJ2-7	TGTGCCAGCAGCCCAGTGACGGGGTCTAGCTCCTACGAGCAGTACTTC	CASSPVTGSSSYEQYF
.	once	TRBV27	TRBJ1-2	TGTGCCAGCAGTCCGACTGGACGGGCCAATGGCTACACCTTC	CASSPTGRANGYTF
.	.	TRBV18	TRBJ2-7	TGTGCCAGCTCACCCTCCGACAACGAGCAGTACTTC	CASSPSDNEQYF
TRBD1	.	TRBV3-1/TRBV3-2	TRBJ2-1	TGTGCCAGCAGCCGGGACAGGGGCCTGCTCAATGAGCAGTTCTTC	CASSRDRGLLNEQFF
.	.	TRBV19	TRBJ2-7	TGTGCCAGTAAAGGCCGGGTGGGCGCCTACGAGCAGTACTTC	CASKGRVGAYEQYF
.	.	TRBV28	TRBJ1-1	TGTGCCAGCAGTCAACCGCGGGGGATGAACACTGAAGCTTTCTTT	CASSQPRGMNTEAFF
.	.	TRBV29-1	TRBJ2-7	TGCAGCGCCCGACCCCCCTCGGGCGAGCAGTACTTC	CSARPPSGEQYF
TRBD1	.	TRBV7-9	TRBJ1-2	TGTGCCAGCAGCCCCCCTGGAGGGACAGGGGCCGGACCTCTCTATGGCTACACCTTC	CASSPPGGTGAGPLYGYTF
TRBD1	.	TRBV7-9	TRBJ1-1	TGTGCCAGCAGCTTCGGACAGGGGAACACTGAAGCTTTCTTT	CASSFGQGNTEAFF
.	.	TRBV2	TRBJ1-2	TGTGCCAGCAGCCTCGATACACCGGGAGGCTACACCTTC	CASSLDTPGGYTF
.	once	TRBV6-5	TRBJ2-2	TGTGCCAGCAGTAAGCACACCGGGGAGCTGTTTTTT	CASSKHTGELFF
.	once	TRBV14	TRBJ2-7	TGTGCCAGCAGCCAAGTGGGCAGCTACGAGCAGTACTTC	CASSQVGSYEQYF
.	.	TRBV5-6	TRBJ1-5	TGTGCCAGCAGCTTGGACGGTAGTAGGGGGAACAATCAGCCCCAGCATTTT	CASSLDGSRGNNQPQHF
TRBD2	.	TRBV27	TRBJ2-5	TGTGCCAGCAGTTTAGGGGGACTAGCTCTCCAGTACTTC	CASSLGGLALQYF
.	.	TRBV28	TRBJ1-1	TGTGCCAGCAGCCGCAGGGTCGCTGAAGCTTTCTTT	CASSRRVAEAFF
.	.	TRBV15	TRBJ1-4	TGTGCCACCAGCAAAGATATCGGGGCGGCTAATAGTGCGACTAATGAAAAACTGTTTTTT	CATSKDIGAANSATNEKLFF
TRBD1	.	TRBV7-8	TRBJ2-7	TGTGCCAGCAGTACTGGACAGGGCCTTGCCCAGGGCGAGCAGTACTTC	CASSTGQGLAQGEQYF
.	.	TRBV29-1	TRBJ2-2	TGCAGCGTTGAAGAGCATCCGGCCGGGGTCACTACTTCGAACACCGGGGAGCTGTTTTTT	CSVEEHPAGVTTSNTGELFF
.	.	TRBV6-5	TRBJ1-1	TGTGCCAGCAGTCCGATGACGGCCGACACTGAAGCTTTCTTT	CASSPMTADTEAFF
.	.	TRBV5-1	TRBJ2-7	TGCGCCAGCAGCATAGGGGCGCAAAACTACGAGCAGTACTTC	CASSIGAQNYEQYF
TRBD2	.	TRBV5-1	TRBJ2-4	TGCGCCAGCAGCTTTAGCGGGAGCGAGAACATTCAGTACTTC	CASSFSGSENIQYF
.	.	TRBV5-1	TRBJ2-2	TGCGCCAGCAGCGACGGGGACAACACCGGGGAGCTGTTTTTT	CASSDGDNTGELFF
.	.	TRBV7-7	TRBJ2-5	TGTGCCAGCAGCTTAGCGGGGGGCTTCCAAGAGACCCAGTACTTC	CASSLAGGFQETQYF
TRBD1	.	TRBV6-5	TRBJ2-3	TGTGCCAGCAGTTCCGGGACAGGGGCCGATACGCAGTATTTT	CASSSGTGADTQYF
.	.	TRBV2	TRBJ1-2	TGTGCCAGCACCGGGGGGCGGATTTCCTATGGCTACACCTTC	CASTGGRISYGYTF
.	.	TRBV11-3	TRBJ2-2	TGTGCCAGCAGCTTAGATGGACAGCACACCGGGGAGCTGTTTTTT	CASSLDGQHTGELFF
.	.	TRBV5-1	TRBJ2-1	TGCGCCAGCAGCTTGGAAGGGACTTCCTACAATGAGCAGTTCTTC	CASSLEGTSYNEQFF
TRBD1	.	TRBV7-2	TRBJ1-5	TGTGCCAGCAGCTTAACAGGGGTCAATCAGCCCCAGCATTTT	CASSLTGVNQPQHF
.	.	TRBV12-3/TRBV12-4	TRBJ2-1	TGTGCCAGCAGTTTAGCGCGGGGAAATGAGCAGTTCTTC	CASSLARGNEQFF
TRBD1	.	TRBV12-5	TRBJ1-2	TGTGCTAGTGGATCGACAGGGCGATATGGCTACACCTTC	CASGSTGRYGYTF
TRBD1	.	TRBV7-3	TRBJ2-6	TGTGCCAGCAGCCGAATCCCCCCGGGACAGGGTAACGTCCTGACTTTC	CASSRIPPGQGNVLTF
.	once	TRBV19	TRBJ1-1	TGTGCCAGTAGTATCGGGGGGGCCGGTGGTTGGACTGAAGCTTTCTTT	CASSIGGAGGWTEAFF
.	.	TRBV28	TRBJ2-7	TGTGCCAGCACGCCCACCCTCGGGTACGAGCAGTACTTC	CASTPTLGYEQYF
TRBD1	.	TRBV3-1/TRBV3-2	TRBJ1-6	TGTGCCAGCAGCCTCGAGCCAGGGTCCGGGACAGGGAATTCACCCCTCCACTTT	CASSLEPGSGTGNSPLHF
.	.	TRBV5-1	TRBJ2-1	TGCGCCAGCAGCTTAATTGGCTACAATGAGCAGTTCTTC	CASSLIGYNEQFF
.	.	TRBV6-1	TRBJ1-5	TGTGCCAGCAGTGAGCAGGCCTATAGCAATCAGCCCCAGCATTTT	CASSEQAYSNQPQHF
TRBD2	once	TRBV7-8	TRBJ2-7	TGTGCCAGCAGCTTTAGCGGGCCCTACGAGCAGTACTTC	CASSFSGPYEQYF
TRBD1	.	TRBV16	TRBJ1-2	TGTGCCAGCAGCCCTCGGCTTAGTTCAGGGGGCTATGGCTACACCTTC	CASSPRLSSGGYGYTF
.	.	TRBV10-3	TRBJ1-2	TGTGCCATCAGGGAGATGGACAGTAACTATGGCTACACCTTC	CAIREMDSNYGYTF
TRBD1	.	TRBV5-1	TRBJ1-2	TGCGCCAGCAGTGAGGGGGCGTATGGCTACACCTTC	CASSEGAYGYTF
TRBD1	.	TRBV28	TRBJ1-2	TGTGCCACCCTAGTGCCCGGGACAGGGGGCTGGGGGGCCTATGGCTACACCTTC	CATLVPGTGGWGAYGYTF
.	.	TRBV10-3	TRBJ2-7	TGTGCCATCAGTGAGTCGGGCAGGGGCCACTCCTACGAGCAGTACTTC	CAISESGRGHSYEQYF
TRBD1	.	TRBV7-2	TRBJ2-7	TGTGCCAGCTCTTCACAGGGGGCGCATTCCGAGCAGTACTTC	CASSSQGAHSEQYF